This T cell receptor beta chain was documented in a study of T-cell reconstitution after alpha-beta-depleted transplantation in children. The authors prepared the TCRbeta library with unique molecular identifiers. Each CDR3 protein gets one entry after TCRdb re-called the PCR reads with MiXCR. Of some 300,000 distinct CDR3 sequences in the sample, approximately 10% were seen once. There are a few counts of this clonotype. Sample: PBMCs from the stem cell graft donor, taken from the stem cell graft. The clonotype comes from a human donor who donated a stem cell graft to a child with acute lymphoblastic leukemia.

CDR3 in amino acids: CASSLGDQAKNIQYF. The CDR3 region has the DNA TGTGCCAGCAGCTTAGGGGATCAGGCCAAAAACATTCAGTACTTC. The genes are TRBV11-1 and TRBJ2-4; no reliable D call. Trimming stripped 1 base from V and 1 base from J, with 8 bases between. From germline, CDR1 is SGHAT and CDR2 FQDESV (reference sequence). CDR3 length: 15 residues.